One sample yielded the 23 T cell receptor beta chains listed below, sequenced in a study of OX40 agonist ivuxolimab in advanced cancers. TCRdb's copy holds only in-frame clones and misses some; the assay was immunoSEQ multiplex PCR. The sample carries about 67,000 clones, approximately 90% recorded once. This sample comprised CD4+ or CD8+ T cells sorted from blood, obtained in a trial of the OX40 agonist ivuxolimab. Receptors originate from an adult with an advanced solid tumor such as melanoma, head and neck, liver or kidney cancer.

The chain uses TRBV6-1 and TRBJ2-2, with 7 bases that match TRBD1. CDR1 and CDR2 (germline): MNHNS, SASEGT. J was trimmed by 7 bases and V by 5 bases; bases with no gene match: 7. This CDR3 region has 14 residues. The CDR3 coding sequence is TGTGCCAGCAGTTATGACAGGGCTGGCGGGGAGCTGTTTTTT. The encoded protein is CASSYDRAGGELFF.

The CDR3 loop is CASSFDGNYEQYF. The CDR3 DNA is TGTGCCAGCAGTTTCGACGGAAACTACGAGCAGTACTTC. The genes are TRBV6-6 and TRBJ2-7; D gene unclear. The CDR3 runs 13 residues. Germline V gene sequence: CDR1 MNHNY, CDR2 SVGAGI (reference sequence). Deletions cut 4 bases from V and 3 bases from J, with 10 bases between.

This clone occurred once. The rearrangement links TRBV10-3 to TRBJ1-2; possible D gene TRBD1, 5 bases. From germline, CDR1 is ENHRY and CDR2 SYGVKD. CDR3 length: 15 residues. V was shortened by 1 base and J by 8 bases, with 17 bases between the two germline ends. CDR3 DNA: TGTGCCATCAGTGAGTTTCCGCAGGGAGGGGCGGGCTACACCTTC. It yields the protein CAISEFPQGGAGYTF.

The V call is TRBV7-7, the J call TRBJ2-3, with D perhaps given as TRBD1 or TRBD2 (5 bases each). The germline V and J ends were trimmed by 5 bases and 2 bases, with 17 bases remaining between them. The length of the CDR3 is 16 residues. Germline assignment: CDR1 SSHAT and CDR2 FNYEAQ (reference sequence). The CDR3 here is CASSPLGTPNTDTQYF. The CDR3 coding sequence is TGTGCCAGCAGCCCACTTGGGACCCCCAACACAGATACGCAGTATTTT.

V is TRBV7-9 and J is TRBJ1-1, with 8 bases fitting TRBD1. The junction had 7 bases not matched to a gene; V was cut back by 6 bases and J by 10 bases. Germline loops: CDR1 SEHNR, CDR2 FQNEAQ (reference sequence). The CDR3 covers 12 residues. The CDR3 DNA reads as TGTGCCAGCAGAGTCCAGGGGGCAGGAGCTTTCTTT. Encoded protein: CASRVQGAGAFF.

This rearrangement joins TRBV5-5 to TRBJ1-2, with 8 nucleotides matching TRBD1. The CDR3 runs to 16 residues. Unmatched junction bases numbered 14, after V lost 3 bases and J lost 7 bases. CDR1 and CDR2 (germline): SGHKS, YYEKEE (reference sequence). CDR3 coding DNA: TGTGCCAGCAGCTCGGGCCCTGGCCAGGGGGCTGGTGGCTACACCTTC. It specifies CASSSGPGQGAGGYTF.

V usage is TRBV7-9 and J usage is TRBJ2-5; D is unclear. Trimming removed 2 bases at V and 0 bases at J, with 7 bases between. The CDR3 runs 14 residues. Germline V gives CDR1 SEHNR, CDR2 FQNEAQ (reference sequence). The CDR3 protein is CASSLYTYQETQYF. In nucleotides, the CDR3 is TGTGCCAGCAGCTTATATACCTACCAAGAGACCCAGTACTTC. The full variable domain, with the rest looked up from reference TRBV7-9 and TRBJ2-5, is DTGVSQNPRHKITKRGQNVTFRCDPISEHNRLYWYRQTLGQGPEFLTYFQNEAQLEKSRLLSDRFSAERPKGSFSTLEIQRTEQGDSAMYLCASSLYTYQETQYFGPGTRLLVL.

The chain carries TRBV5-3 and TRBJ2-7; D possibly corresponds to TRBD2 (5 bases). TRBV5-3 is filed as an ORF, its function uncertain. The CDR3 extends over 20 amino acids. Deletions cut 6 bases from V and 5 bases from J, with 36 bases between. CDR3 DNA sequence: TGTGCCAGAAAACCCATGCCCACCGGGAAGCCCCCCGAATTCTACGACGAGCAGTACTTC. Translating gives CARKPMPTGKPPEFYDEQYF.

The chain uses TRBV10-1 and TRBJ2-1; TRBD2 matches 11 bases. CDR3 size: 11 residues. V was clipped by 5 bases and J by 15 bases; unmatched bases: 3. The germline CDR1 and CDR2 sequences are WNHNN and SYGVQD (reference sequence). The CDR3 spells CASSRLAGRFF. The DNA of the CDR3 is TGCGCCAGCAGTAGACTAGCGGGGAGGTTCTTC.

This rearrangement joins TRBV29-1 to TRBJ1-2, with D perhaps TRBD1 (5 bases). CDR1 SQVTM and CDR2 ANQGSEA come from the germline V gene. The CDR3 spans 14 residues. Trimming took off 4 bases at V and 6 bases at J, with 18 bases between the two ends. In DNA, the CDR3 is TGCAGCGTTGGTAGTATGGGGGGAATCGATGGCTACACCTTC. Protein product: CSVGSMGGIDGYTF. Full variable domain (rest looked up from reference TRBV29-1 and TRBJ1-2): SAVISQKPSRDICQRGTSLTIQCQVDSQVTMMFWYRQQPGQSLTLIATANQGSEATYESGFVIDKFPISRPNLTFSTLTVSNMSPEDSSIYLCSVGSMGGIDGYTFGSGTRLTVV.

J is TRBJ1-5 and V is TRBV15; the D is unclear. CDR1 and CDR2 (germline): LNHNV, YYDKDF (reference sequence). This CDR3 contains 12 residues. V shed 0 bases and J shed 7 bases, with 4 bases lying between them. Written as DNA, the CDR3 is TGTGCCACCAGCAGAGATTACCAGCCCCAGCATTTT. Translation gives CATSRDYQPQHF.

The V gene is TRBV10-3, the J gene TRBJ2-7, with 7 bases matching TRBD1. With 2 bases clipped from V and 1 base from J, the junction kept 11 bases outside the gene matches. Germline V gene data show CDR1 as ENHRY and CDR2 as SYGVKD. This CDR3 has 17 residues. The CDR3 DNA is TGTGCCATCAGTGAGCCCACAGGGGCTTCACCTTCCTACGAGCAGTACTTC. Amino acids: CAISEPTGASPSYEQYF.

The chain is built from TRBV5-1 and TRBJ2-6; TRBD1 agrees at 7 bases. In germline, CDR1 is SGHRS, CDR2 YFSETQ. This CDR3 has 18 residues. Trimming cost V 2 bases and J 1 base; bases outside gene matches: 9. CDR3 coding DNA: TGCGCCAGCAGCTTTACTCGACAGGGATCATCTGGGGCCAACGTCCTGACTTTC. This codes for CASSFTRQGSSGANVLTF. Full variable domain (rest looked up from reference TRBV5-1 and TRBJ2-6): KAGVTQTPRYLIKTRGQQVTLSCSPISGHRSVSWYQQTPGQGLQFLFEYFSETQRNKGNFPGRFSGRQFSNSRSEMNVSTLELGDSALYLCASSFTRQGSSGANVLTFGAGSRLTVL.

This chain links TRBV18 with TRBJ1-2, with a weak D call TRBD1 (6 bases). This CDR3 has 15 residues. The V end lost 3 bases, the J end lost 0 bases, and 11 bases lay between the germline ends. Germline V gene sequence: CDR1 KGHSH, CDR2 LQKENI. CDR3 nucleotides: TGTGCCAGCTCACCCCCGGGGGCGCCTAACTATGGCTACACCTTC. This gives the protein CASSPPGAPNYGYTF.

The V call is TRBV6-1, the J call TRBJ1-4; a weak D match, TRBD1 (5 bases). Trimming shortened V by 8 bases and J by 5 bases, and 15 bases separated the two germline ends. CDR1 is MNHNS and CDR2 is SASEGT in the germline V gene. The length of the CDR3 is 14 residues. The CDR3 loop reads CASGGTVVNEKLFF. The CDR3 DNA reads TGTGCCAGCGGGGGGACGGTCGTGAATGAAAAACTGTTTTTT.

The genes are TRBV16 and TRBJ2-1; TRBD1 might be the D (5 bases). The CDR3 runs to 15 residues. The germline gives CDR1 KGHSY, CDR2 FQNENV. Trimming stripped 2 bases from V and 4 bases from J, with 12 bases between. Here the CDR3 DNA reads TGTGCCAGCAGCCAAATCGCTCAGGGATACAATGAGCAGTTCTTC. It codes for CASSQIAQGYNEQFF.

The CDR3 spells CASSLSPGYGYTF. The DNA for the CDR3 is TGCGCCAGCAGCTTATCACCGGGCTATGGCTACACCTTC. The chain uses TRBV5-1 and TRBJ1-2; D is uncertain. V lost 2 bases and J lost 4, with 9 bases in between. Looked up from germline, CDR1 is SGHRS and CDR2 is YFSETQ. This CDR3 has 13 amino acids.

The J gene is TRBJ2-1, the V gene TRBV18; 10 bases match TRBD2. Germline V lookup: CDR1 KGHSH, CDR2 LQKENI. Trimming cost V 1 base and J 4 bases; bases outside gene matches: 7. The CDR3 has 17 residues. CDR3 sequence (DNA): TGTGCCAGCTCACCACGGGCTAGCGGGAGTTTTTACAATGAGCAGTTCTTC. It is translated as CASSPRASGSFYNEQFF.

The chain employs TRBV18 and TRBJ2-3; tentatively, D is TRBD1 (6 bases). Trimming stripped 7 bases from V and 4 bases from J, with 21 bases between. This CDR3 is 16 amino acids long. The V gene's germline CDR1 is KGHSH and CDR2 LQKENI. Written as DNA, the CDR3 is TGTGCCAGCTTCCACGGCGGGCAGGGGTCCGCAGATACGCAGTATTTT. The encoded protein is CASFHGGQGSADTQYF.

The V gene is TRBV28, the J gene TRBJ1-3; possible D gene TRBD1, 6 bases. The CDR3 consists of 17 residues. The V gene's germline CDR1 is MDHEN and CDR2 SYDVKM. Trimming shortened V by 5 bases and J by 0 bases, and 17 bases separated the two germline ends. The CDR3 protein is CASSPPSNRDSGNTIYF. The CDR3 coding sequence is TGTGCCAGCAGTCCCCCCTCAAACAGGGACTCTGGAAACACCATATATTTT.

V and J are TRBV5-1 and TRBJ2-5; D perhaps matches TRBD2 (5 bases). The CDR3 runs to 13 residues. Germline V lookup: CDR1 SGHRS, CDR2 YFSETQ. Trimming took off 2 bases at V and 3 bases at J, with 8 bases between the two ends. The chain's CDR3 is CASSLTGKETQYF. CDR3 nucleotide sequence: TGCGCCAGCAGCTTAACGGGGAAAGAGACCCAGTACTTC.

In nucleotides, the CDR3 is TGTGCCAGCAGCCCACAGGGATTAATTGGCTACACCTTC. Amino acids: CASSPQGLIGYTF. V gene TRBV5-6 combines with J gene TRBJ1-2, with a tentative D call TRBD1 (6 bases). Deletions cut 4 bases from V and 7 bases from J, with 14 bases between. The CDR3 runs 13 residues. Germline V gives CDR1 SGHDT, CDR2 YYEEEE.

V gene TRBV14 combines with J gene TRBJ2-5; D is undetermined. This CDR3 has 13 residues. The V end lost 1 base, the J end lost 4 bases, and 7 bases lay between the germline ends. CDR1 SGHDN and CDR2 FVKESK come from the germline V gene. The CDR3 DNA follows: TGTGCCAGCAGCCAAGTATGGGGAGAGACCCAGTACTTC. As protein: CASSQVWGETQYF.